A selection of T cell receptor beta chains follows, all from one sample in a study of blood T cell repertoires in COVID-19. Libraries were prepared by immunoSEQ multiplex PCR; TCRdb keeps only in-frame clonotypes and omits some of them. In the table there are over 120,000 clones, roughly three quarters of which are singletons. Sequenced material: PBMCs or T cells enriched from blood (not recorded which). These receptors were taken from a woman aged 45-60 years who had recovered from COVID-19. Both conserved end residues are part of each CDR3. Each record gives: clone size, D gene, J gene, V gene, CDR3 DNA, CDR3 protein. D genes are given only for firm matches. Clone size appears in some rows only: once, few, many, or a class for an expanded clone.

NA,TRBD1,TRBJ2-3,TRBV6-5,TGTGCCAGCGAGGGACAGAACACAGATACGCAGTATTTT,CASEGQNTDTQYF
NA,NA,TRBJ1-6,TRBV5-1,TGCGCCAGCAGCTCGGACAGTAATTCACCCCTCCACTTT,CASSSDSNSPLHF
NA,TRBD2,TRBJ2-3,TRBV11-2,TGTGCCAGCAGCTTAGGCGCGGGGGGCAGGTTTGCGAGTGATACGCAGTATTTT,CASSLGAGGRFASDTQYF
NA,NA,TRBJ1-2,TRBV28,TGTGCCAGCGAACGGGGGGGTATAAGTAATGGCTACACCTTC,CASERGGISNGYTF
NA,TRBD1,TRBJ2-5,TRBV5-1,TGCGCCAGCAGCCTCGGCAGGGGGCTTGAGACCCAGTACTTC,CASSLGRGLETQYF
few,NA,TRBJ1-1,TRBV2,TGTGCCAGCAAGGACAGACCAATGAACACTGAAGCTTTCTTT,CASKDRPMNTEAFF
NA,NA,TRBJ1-3,TRBV5-8,TGTGCCAGCAGCTTCAACGGGATTGGAAACACCATATATTTT,CASSFNGIGNTIYF
few,NA,TRBJ1-1,TRBV7-9,TGTGCCAGCAAAGGGGGTAACGGTGACACTGAAGCTTTCTTT,CASKGGNGDTEAFF
NA,TRBD1,TRBJ1-2,TRBV28,TGTGCCAGCAGGTCCCGACAGGGAAACGACTATGGCTACACCTTC,CASRSRQGNDYGYTF
NA,NA,TRBJ1-2,TRBV5-6,TGTGCCAGCAGCTTGGCCGGTTCGGGGGTGGGCTACACCTTC,CASSLAGSGVGYTF
once,NA,TRBJ1-2,TRBV10-3,TGTGCCATCAGTGATTCACAGGAGTATGGCTACACCTTC,CAISDSQEYGYTF
NA,NA,TRBJ1-2,TRBV6-5,TGTGCCAGCAGTTACTGGGCCGACAGCGGGCTCTATGGCTACACCTTC,CASSYWADSGLYGYTF
NA,NA,TRBJ1-3,TRBV30,TGTGCCTGGCAGAACTCTGGAAACACCATATATTTT,CAWQNSGNTIYF
NA,NA,TRBJ2-3,TRBV10-3,TGTGCCATCACCATAGACAGGGGAGAGGGAGGGACTAGCACAGATACGCAGTATTTT,CAITIDRGEGGTSTDTQYF
NA,NA,TRBJ1-2,TRBV28,TGTGCCAGCAGTTCCCTCGGGGTTGGCTACACCTTC,CASSSLGVGYTF
NA,TRBD1,TRBJ1-6,TRBV9,TGTGCCAGCAGCGAGACAGGGCACGCTTCACCCCTCCACTTT,CASSETGHASPLHF
NA,NA,TRBJ2-5,TRBV11-1,TGTGCCAGCAGCTTAGCGGCAGGGGTAAAGACCCAGTACTTC,CASSLAAGVKTQYF
NA,TRBD1,TRBJ1-4,TRBV5-4,TGTGCCAGCAGCTTTGACAGGGGCCCAGGGGTTGAAAAACTGTTTTTT,CASSFDRGPGVEKLFF
NA,NA,TRBJ1-5,TRBV15,TGTGCCACCAGCCCACACCGGGACATTAATCAGCCCCAGCATTTT,CATSPHRDINQPQHF
NA,TRBD1,TRBJ1-5,TRBV2,TGTGCCAGCAGTGAACGGGACAGGGAGAGTCAGCCCCAGCATTTT,CASSERDRESQPQHF
NA,TRBD2,TRBJ2-1,TRBV5-6,TGTGCCAGCAGCTTGGCGGTAGCGGGGGCTTCAAATTTCTTC,CASSLAVAGASNFF
NA,NA,TRBJ2-3,TRBV18,TGTGCCAGCTCACCGGGGTGGATGGGGACTAGCACAGATACGCAGTATTTT,CASSPGWMGTSTDTQYF
few,TRBD1,TRBJ1-2,TRBV5-1,TGCGCCAGCAGCTTGGCTAAGGGGGCGAACCTCTATGGCTACACCTTC,CASSLAKGANLYGYTF
NA,NA,TRBJ1-4,TRBV28,TGTGCCAGCAGTTGGACAGACGCAACTAATGAAAAACTGTTTTTT,CASSWTDATNEKLFF
once,TRBD2,TRBJ2-1,TRBV6-5,TGTGCCAGCAGTTACCCCGGGGACTACATGCAGTTCTTC,CASSYPGDYMQFF
NA,TRBD1,TRBJ1-4,TRBV5-6,TGTGCCAGCAGAGTTCAGGGGGCGCATGAAAAACTGTTTTTT,CASRVQGAHEKLFF
NA,NA,TRBJ1-5,TRBV21-1,TGTGCCAGCAGCGCGGGGCACAGCAATCAGCCCCAGCATTTT,CASSAGHSNQPQHF
NA,TRBD2,TRBJ2-3,TRBV27,TGTGCCAGCAGGGGACTAGCGGGGGGGCCCCACACAGATACGCAGTATTTT,CASRGLAGGPHTDTQYF
few,NA,TRBJ1-2,TRBV3-1/TRBV3-2,TGTGCCAGCAGCCAATTATCCGAGTTCGTCTATGGCTACACCTTC,CASSQLSEFVYGYTF
NA,TRBD1,TRBJ1-4,TRBV28,TGTGCCAGCAGTTTATTGACAGGGTATAATGAAAAACTGTTTTTT,CASSLLTGYNEKLFF
NA,NA,TRBJ1-1,TRBV7-2,TGTGCCAGCAGCTTACGAGGTCGGGACACTGAAGCTTTCTTT,CASSLRGRDTEAFF
NA,NA,TRBJ2-7,TRBV2,TGTGCCAGCAGAGTGGGGGCCTCAACCTACGAGCAGTACTTC,CASRVGASTYEQYF
NA,TRBD1,TRBJ2-1,TRBV5-1,TGCGCCAGCAGCTTAGGACAGGGGGGGAATGAGCAGTTCTTC,CASSLGQGGNEQFF
once,NA,TRBJ1-2,TRBV18,TGTGCCAGCTCACCGGGGGCAGGTGGCTACACCTTC,CASSPGAGGYTF
NA,NA,TRBJ1-1,TRBV11-3,TGTGCCAGCAGCCCCACCAGGGGATCCACTGAAGCTTTCTTT,CASSPTRGSTEAFF
NA,NA,TRBJ1-1,TRBV28,TGTGCCAGCAGTTTTGCGGGCACTGAAGCTTTCTTT,CASSFAGTEAFF
NA,TRBD1,TRBJ1-6,TRBV5-4,TGTGCCAGCAGCTATGGGGGACAGGGGGATTCACCCCTCCACTTT,CASSYGGQGDSPLHF
NA,TRBD1,TRBJ1-1,TRBV24-1,TGTGCCACCAGTGACCACGGACAGGGGGACACTGAAGCTTTCTTT,CATSDHGQGDTEAFF
few,NA,TRBJ2-2,TRBV15,TGTGCCACCAGCAGAGATCCGGGGAGGAACACCGGGGAGCTGTTTTTT,CATSRDPGRNTGELFF
NA,TRBD2,TRBJ2-5,TRBV9,TGTGCCAGCAGCGTCGGACTAGCGGGGGGGCATGCCGAGACCCAGTACTTC,CASSVGLAGGHAETQYF
NA,NA,TRBJ1-6,TRBV5-6,TGTGCCAGCAGCTCATCAGGCGGGGGGATCAGTAATTCACCCCTCCACTTT,CASSSSGGGISNSPLHF
NA,NA,TRBJ2-2,TRBV5-1,TGCGCCAGTTACCCTGAGATCGCGAACACCGGGGAGCTGTTTTTT,CASYPEIANTGELFF
NA,TRBD1,TRBJ1-3,TRBV24-1,TGTGCCACCAGTGATCCCGGGACAGGGATATGCGCTGGAAACACCATATATTTT,CATSDPGTGICAGNTIYF
NA,TRBD2,TRBJ2-3,TRBV7-6,TGTGCCAGCAGCCCTGGACTAGCGGGGAGCACAGATACGCAGTATTTT,CASSPGLAGSTDTQYF
NA,NA,TRBJ1-6,TRBV7-2,TGTGCCAGCAGCTCGCGCCCGGGGGTGGGTTCACCCCTCCACTTT,CASSSRPGVGSPLHF
NA,TRBD1,TRBJ2-2,TRBV5-1,TGCGCCAGCAGCCCTCCCGGGGACAGGGGGCTTACCGGGGAGCTGTTTTTT,CASSPPGDRGLTGELFF
NA,NA,TRBJ1-1,TRBV7-8,TGTGCCAGCAGCTTACTAGTGAACACTGAAGCTTTCTTT,CASSLLVNTEAFF
few,NA,TRBJ2-7,TRBV12-3/TRBV12-4,TGTGCCAGCAGTTTCGATACGGTCTACGAGCAGTACTTC,CASSFDTVYEQYF